A selection of T cell receptor beta chains follows, all from one sample in a study of naive and memory T cell subsets. One entry per CDR3 protein, called by TCRdb with MiXCR from the UMI-ligation and nested PCR reads. The repertoire consists of roughly 100,000 distinct CDR3 sequences, with approximately 11% occurring once and the leading ten covering approximately 0.14%. Sequences were obtained from naive CD4+ T cells from blood. Receptor source: a human donor in good health. Each CDR3 is given with its conserved first and last residue. D genes are given only for firm matches. The size field is filled for only some rows; it gives once, few, many or a size class.

-,TRBD2,TRBV6-5,TRBJ2-7,CASSYQARGVVGEQYF,TGTGCCAGCAGTTACCAGGCCCGGGGGGTGGTTGGCGAGCAGTACTTC
few,TRBD1,TRBV4-3,TRBJ2-3,CASSQEPGQGADTQYF,TGCGCCAGCAGCCAAGAGCCGGGACAGGGGGCAGATACGCAGTATTTT
many,-,TRBV7-2,TRBJ1-2,CASSLVGEDFTSILNYGYTF,TGTGCCAGCAGCTTAGTGGGGGAGGACTTTACTTCGATATTAAACTATGGCTACACCTTC
many,-,TRBV12-3/TRBV12-4,TRBJ2-1,CASSRNWEKQFF,TGTGCCAGCAGCCGGAATTGGGAGAAGCAGTTCTTC
few,TRBD2,TRBV7-3,TRBJ2-3,CASSPGLAFTDTQYF,TGTGCCAGCAGCCCGGGACTAGCGTTCACAGATACGCAGTATTTT
-,-,TRBV14,TRBJ2-3,CASSQVGIGGGQYF,TGTGCCAGCAGCCAAGTAGGGATCGGGGGCGGGCAGTATTTT
-,TRBD2,TRBV9,TRBJ2-1,CASSPHTSGGFNEQFF,TGTGCCAGCAGCCCTCATACTAGCGGGGGATTCAATGAGCAGTTCTTC
many,-,TRBV18,TRBJ2-7,CASSPEAGQRDEQYF,TGTGCCAGCTCACCAGAGGCGGGACAGCGTGACGAGCAGTACTTC
-,TRBD2,TRBV24-1,TRBJ2-1,CATSDTSGRAREQFF,TGTGCCACCAGTGATACTAGCGGGAGGGCTCGTGAGCAGTTCTTC
few,-,TRBV12-3/TRBV12-4,TRBJ1-1,CASSLAGGSGAEAFF,TGTGCCAGCAGTTTAGCGGGGGGGTCTGGGGCTGAAGCTTTCTTT
many,-,TRBV20-1,TRBJ1-1,CSASGRPTEAFF,TGCAGTGCTAGTGGCAGACCCACTGAAGCTTTCTTT
-,-,TRBV3-1,TRBJ1-2,CASSHDPRLGYTF,TGTGCCAGCAGCCATGACCCGCGGTTGGGCTACACCTTC
few,-,TRBV3-1,TRBJ2-6,CASSQNSGANVLTF,TGTGCCAGCAGCCAAAACTCTGGGGCCAACGTCCTGACTTTC
few,TRBD2,TRBV14,TRBJ2-7,CASSQHSGGADEQYF,TGTGCCAGCAGCCAGCATAGCGGGGGGGCCGATGAGCAGTACTTC
-,TRBD1,TRBV6-6,TRBJ2-5,CASSKRRTGEETQYF,TGTGCCAGCAGTAAACGTCGGACAGGGGAAGAGACCCAGTACTTC
-,-,TRBV12-3/TRBV12-4,TRBJ1-1,CASSYNSLNTEAFF,TGTGCCAGCAGTTACAACAGCTTGAACACTGAAGCTTTCTTT
many,-,TRBV6-2/TRBV6-3,TRBJ2-7,CASSSTLFLYEQYF,TGTGCCAGCAGTTCTACTCTTTTTCTCTACGAGCAGTACTTC
-,TRBD1,TRBV7-9,TRBJ2-7,CASSSSGTGVHEQYF,TGTGCCAGCAGCAGCTCCGGGACAGGGGTACACGAGCAGTACTTC
many,-,TRBV20-1,TRBJ2-1,CSARRPPNNEQFF,TGCAGTGCTAGGAGACCGCCGAACAATGAGCAGTTCTTC
few,-,TRBV4-3,TRBJ1-1,CASSEMDQLNTEAFF,TGCGCCAGCAGCGAGATGGATCAGCTGAACACTGAAGCTTTCTTT
many,-,TRBV29-1,TRBJ2-1,CSVREGGPYNEQFF,TGCAGCGTTAGGGAGGGGGGCCCCTACAATGAGCAGTTCTTC
few,-,TRBV14,TRBJ1-4,CASSPGPLTGQINEKLFF,TGTGCCAGCAGCCCAGGGCCCTTAACTGGACAGATTAATGAAAAACTGTTTTTT
few,TRBD1,TRBV24-1,TRBJ2-7,CATSVRQGTEQYF,TGTGCCACCAGTGTTAGACAGGGGACCGAGCAGTACTTC
-,-,TRBV28,TRBJ2-7,CASTQGGGQVRYEQYF,TGTGCCAGCACCCAGGGGGGGGGACAGGTGCGCTACGAGCAGTACTTC
many,-,TRBV2,TRBJ2-1,CASVGAHYNEQFF,TGTGCCAGCGTCGGGGCGCACTACAATGAGCAGTTCTTC
few,TRBD2,TRBV29-1,TRBJ2-3,CSSATSGKTDTQYF,TGCAGCAGTGCAACTAGCGGGAAGACAGATACGCAGTATTTT
-,TRBD1,TRBV12-3/TRBV12-4,TRBJ1-6,CASSLRQGANSPLHF,TGTGCCAGCAGCCTCAGACAGGGTGCGAATTCACCCCTCCACTTT
few,TRBD1,TRBV7-3,TRBJ2-5,CASSLHAGGPQETQYF,TGTGCCAGCAGCTTACATGCAGGGGGCCCACAAGAGACCCAGTACTTC
-,-,TRBV5-1,TRBJ2-5,CASSLQAGSMETQYF,TGCGCCAGCAGCTTGCAGGCAGGGAGTATGGAGACCCAGTACTTC
-,-,TRBV6-2/TRBV6-3,TRBJ2-3,CASSYGDVAITDTQYF,TGTGCCAGCAGTTACGGAGATGTGGCTATCACAGATACGCAGTATTTT
-,TRBD2,TRBV13,TRBJ2-3,CASSLTPKTSGESSDTQYF,TGTGCCAGCAGCCTAACGCCGAAGACTAGCGGGGAGTCCTCAGATACGCAGTATTTT
-,-,TRBV6-2/TRBV6-3,TRBJ2-7,CASAVGVGEQYF,TGTGCCAGCGCGGTGGGGGTAGGCGAGCAGTACTTC
-,-,TRBV18,TRBJ1-4,CASSLATNEKLFF,TGTGCCAGCTCACTGGCAACTAATGAAAAACTGTTTTTT
few,TRBD2,TRBV6-6,TRBJ2-2,CASRPPGGRSNTGELFF,TGTGCCAGCAGGCCTCCAGGCGGGAGGTCTAACACCGGGGAGCTGTTTTTT
few,TRBD1,TRBV6-1,TRBJ1-4,CASSEVTGGKLFF,TGTGCCAGCAGTGAAGTAACAGGGGGAAAACTGTTTTTT
-,-,TRBV4-1,TRBJ1-4,CASSPYGLTPSEKLFF,TGCGCCAGCAGTCCTTATGGACTAACCCCAAGCGAAAAACTGTTTTTT
-,TRBD2,TRBV15,TRBJ2-1,CATSPRESFRGSSYNEQFF,TGTGCCACCAGCCCCCGGGAGTCTTTTCGCGGGAGCTCCTACAATGAGCAGTTCTTC
few,-,TRBV3-1,TRBJ1-6,CASSQTGTFNSPLHF,TGTGCCAGCAGCCAAACCGGGACGTTTAATTCACCCCTCCACTTT
few,-,TRBV4-1,TRBJ2-3,CASSQDTGDTQYF,TGCGCCAGCAGCCAAGATACGGGAGATACGCAGTATTTT
few,TRBD1,TRBV27,TRBJ1-4,CASSSSRTGGEKLFF,TGTGCCAGCAGCTCCTCCCGGACAGGGGGCGAAAAACTGTTTTTT
few,-,TRBV5-1,TRBJ2-2,CASSLREATGELFF,TGCGCCAGCAGCTTGAGGGAGGCCACCGGGGAGCTGTTTTTT
few,-,TRBV30,TRBJ1-1,CAWSGRNREAEAFF,TGTGCCTGGAGTGGAAGAAACAGGGAAGCTGAAGCTTTCTTT
few,-,TRBV13,TRBJ2-7,CASSGPTTSNPDEQYF,TGTGCCAGCAGCGGACCGACAACCTCGAACCCGGACGAGCAGTACTTC
many,-,TRBV20-1,TRBJ1-6,CSASWGRSPLHF,TGCAGTGCTAGCTGGGGCAGGTCACCCCTCCACTTT
many,-,TRBV12-3/TRBV12-4,TRBJ2-1,CASRRARAGEQFF,TGTGCCAGCAGGCGGGCCAGGGCCGGTGAGCAGTTCTTC
-,-,TRBV12-3/TRBV12-4,TRBJ2-2,CASSSGWGTGELFF,TGTGCCAGCAGTTCAGGGTGGGGGACCGGGGAGCTGTTTTTT
many,-,TRBV10-3,TRBJ1-1,CAISGGLAAGEAFF,TGTGCCATCAGTGGAGGTCTTGCGGCAGGAGAAGCTTTCTTT
many,TRBD1,TRBV5-4,TRBJ2-1,CASSSQKGAQVYNEQFF,TGTGCCAGCAGCTCTCAGAAGGGGGCTCAAGTATACAATGAGCAGTTCTTC
-,TRBD1,TRBV4-2,TRBJ2-7,CASSREDRGPYEQYF,TGTGCCAGCAGCCGAGAAGACAGGGGGCCCTACGAGCAGTACTTC
-,TRBD1,TRBV7-2,TRBJ2-7,CASSLVGTGADEQYF,TGTGCCAGCAGCTTAGTGGGGACAGGGGCCGACGAGCAGTACTTC
few,-,TRBV20-1,TRBJ2-7,CSARVGVVDEQYF,TGCAGTGCTAGAGTCGGAGTAGTTGACGAGCAGTACTTC
few,-,TRBV2,TRBJ2-1,CASRPEVTEQFF,TGTGCCAGCAGGCCGGAGGTCACTGAGCAGTTCTTC
few,TRBD2,TRBV14,TRBJ2-1,CASSLRSGSLYNEQFF,TGTGCCAGCAGCCTTCGTAGCGGGAGTCTCTACAATGAGCAGTTCTTC
few,-,TRBV7-2,TRBJ2-3,CASSFSRGNTDTQYF,TGTGCCAGCAGCTTTTCAAGGGGCAACACAGATACGCAGTATTTT
-,-,TRBV19,TRBJ1-5,CASSIRDNNQPQHF,TGTGCCAGTAGTATAAGGGATAACAATCAGCCCCAGCATTTT
-,TRBD1,TRBV28,TRBJ2-1,CASSPTGPGNEQFF,TGTGCCAGCAGTCCGACAGGGCCGGGGAATGAGCAGTTCTTC
-,-,TRBV3-1,TRBJ1-1,CASRQLRNTEAFF,TGTGCCAGCCGACAGCTTAGGAACACTGAAGCTTTCTTT